The 17 T cell receptor beta chains in this list originate from one sample, sequenced in a study of beta chain features in type 1 diabetes. The sequenced template was cDNA made from the entire isolated RNA. The method was immunoSEQ multiplex PCR; TCRdb's version includes in-frame clones alone and lacks a portion of them. Of around 330,000 clones detected, approximately 11% appear once; the ten largest clones hold about 0.015%. The sequenced sample consisted of naive CD4+ T cells from blood. These receptors all stem from a woman aged 25 to 39 in good health.

V is TRBV19 and J is TRBJ2-3; TRBD2 agrees at 7 bases. J gave up 11 bases and V 9 bases, and 8 bases lay outside the gene matches. The CDR3 loop spans 11 amino acids. From germline, CDR1 is LNHDA and CDR2 SQIVND (reference sequence). Written as DNA, the CDR3 is TGTGCCAGCGGGACTACCTACCGGCAGTATTTT. It codes for CASGTTYRQYF.

This clone occurred a few times. V and J are TRBV5-1 and TRBJ2-1; 12 positions agree with TRBD2. Losses at the gene ends were 6 bases for V and 2 bases for J; bases not matched to a gene: 3. The CDR3 consists of 15 residues. From germline, CDR1 is SGHRS and CDR2 YFSETQ. The CDR3 here is CASTRTSGTYNEQFF. CDR3 DNA: TGCGCCAGCACCCGGACTAGCGGGACCTACAATGAGCAGTTCTTC.

This clone was observed a handful of times. The chain carries TRBV21-1 and TRBJ2-7; whether TRBD2, the table's D call, matches the DNA was not checked. TRBV21-1 is shown as a pseudogene. The CDR3 runs 15 residues. As DNA, the CDR3 is TGTGCCAGCAGCATCTCCCCCGGGGGAACCTACGAGCAGTACTTC. Amino acid sequence: CASSISPGGTYEQYF.

The V gene is TRBV29-1, the J gene TRBJ2-7; 7 bases map to TRBD1. The J segment lost 1 base and the V segment lost 4 bases, leaving 4 bases of the junction unmatched. CDR1 is SQVTM, CDR2 ANQGSEA, per germline. This CDR3 region has 13 residues. The CDR3: CSVGQGWSYEQYF. The CDR3 DNA is TGCAGCGTTGGACAGGGTTGGTCCTACGAGCAGTACTTC.

This clone appeared once. The CDR3 bases are TGTGCCAGCAGCTCTGGTTTGGGGGGGAGCTCCTACGAGCAGTACTTC. As protein: CASSSGLGGSSYEQYF. The rearrangement links TRBV7-2 to TRBJ2-7; 7 bases align to TRBD2. The CDR3 length is 16 residues. J lost 0 bases, V lost 4 bases, and 9 bases had no gene match. CDR1 and CDR2 from the germline V gene are SGHTA and FQGNSA.

To note about this clone: One junction end does not reproduce the germline sequence, and a read error may be involved. The rearrangement joins TRBV7-7 to TRBJ2-1, with TRBD1 identical over 8 bases. CDR3 size: 12 residues. Germline V gene data show CDR1 as SSHAT and CDR2 as FNYEAQ (reference sequence). CDR3 nucleotide sequence: TGTGCTAGCAGAGCAGGGGGCTGTGAGCAGTTCTTC. Encoded protein: CASRAGGCEQFF.

The CDR3 loop is CASSTPGQGAHVEQYF. The DNA of the CDR3 is TGTGCCAGCAGCACTCCGGGACAGGGGGCGCATGTCGAGCAGTACTTC. The chain has TRBV7-9 and TRBJ2-7; 12 bases fit TRBD1. Germline CDR1 SEHNR, CDR2 FQNEAQ (reference sequence). The J segment lost 6 bases and the V segment lost 5 bases, leaving 11 bases of the junction unmatched. This CDR3 is built from 16 residues.

The CDR3 DNA reads TGTGCCATCAGTGACCCCGTCGACAGGGGTGAAAAACTGTTTTTT. This gives the protein CAISDPVDRGEKLFF. The chain is built from TRBV10-3 and TRBJ1-4; TRBD1 aligns across 8 bases. The V gene's germline CDR1 is ENHRY and CDR2 SYGVKD. The CDR3 is 15 residues long. Trimming removed 3 bases from V and 7 bases from J; junction bases left unmatched: 7.

The V call is TRBV5-6, the J call TRBJ2-5, with TRBD2 matching over 14 bases. CDR1 is SGHDT, CDR2 YYEEEE, per germline. CDR3 length equals 17 residues. The trim removed 4 bases at V and 4 bases at J, leaving 9 bases unmatched. The CDR3 spells CASSPGTSGSIAETQYF. CDR3 sequence (DNA): TGTGCCAGCAGCCCCGGGACTAGCGGGAGTATAGCAGAGACCCAGTACTTC.

This clone showed up just a few times. The gene calls are TRBV4-3 and TRBJ1-2; unclear D gene. The V gene's germline CDR1 is LGHNA and CDR2 YSLEER. The CDR3 consists of 13 residues. Trimming stripped 0 bases from V and 4 bases from J, with 6 bases between. The CDR3 coding sequence is TGCGCCAGCAGCCAAGACAGTACCTATGGCTACACCTTC. It is translated as CASSQDSTYGYTF.

This clone has only a few counts. This sequence joins TRBV7-3 and TRBJ2-3, with TRBD2 matching 9 bases. V lost 1 base to trimming and J lost 1 base; unmatched junction nucleotides: 3. The CDR3 totals 16 residues. Germline V lookup: CDR1 SGHTA, CDR2 FQGTGA. CDR3 loop: CASSLIASGGTDTQYF. CDR3 sequence (DNA): TGTGCCAGCAGCTTAATTGCTAGCGGGGGCACAGATACGCAGTATTTT.

The V and J genes are TRBV10-3 and TRBJ2-7; no reliable D call. Germline V gene sequence: CDR1 ENHRY, CDR2 SYGVKD. The CDR3 is 13 amino acids. Trimming took off 6 bases at V and 0 bases at J, with 9 bases between the two ends. The CDR3 is CAIRGLNSYEQYF. CDR3 DNA sequence: TGTGCCATCAGGGGCCTTAACTCCTACGAGCAGTACTTC.

In this sample, this clone turned up a few times. The rearrangement joins TRBV10-3 to TRBJ2-7; 9 bases are a match to TRBD1. V was pared by 8 bases and J by 3 bases, with 11 bases of the junction left unmatched. From germline, CDR1 is ENHRY and CDR2 SYGVKD. The CDR3 has 15 amino acids. In DNA, the CDR3 is TGTGCCATCTCTTCCCCCTCGACAGGGGGCTACGAGCAGTACTTC. Protein: CAISSPSTGGYEQYF.

This clone has only a few counts. The chain is built from TRBV25-1 and TRBJ2-7; the match to TRBD2 covers 7 bases. Germline lookup yields CDR1 MGHDK and CDR2 SYGVNS. The CDR3 consists of 15 residues. J lost 1 base, V lost 4 bases, and 7 bases had no gene match. The DNA for the CDR3 is TGTGCCAGCAGTGCCCTGGGAGGGAAATCCTACGAGCAGTACTTC. Translation: CASSALGGKSYEQYF.

The table lists this clone with a few counts. The chain combines TRBV28 with TRBJ2-7, with TRBD2 identical over 8 bases. After removal of 7 bases from V and 3 bases from J, the junction contained 11 bases not matched to a gene. The CDR3 length is 15 residues. Germline CDR1 is MDHEN and CDR2 is SYDVKM. CDR3 protein: CASMRGAAGNYEQYF. The CDR3 DNA is TGTGCCAGCATGCGGGGGGCGGCGGGCAACTACGAGCAGTACTTC.

The table lists this clone with a few counts. This chain links TRBV2 with TRBJ2-7, with 11 nucleotides matching TRBD2. The closer fit of TRBJ2-1 to the DNA end suggests the J call may be wrong. CDR3 length equals 16 residues. From germline, CDR1 is SNHLY and CDR2 FYNNEI. CDR3 amino acids: CASRYTSGRSYNEQFF. DNA for the CDR3: TGTGCCAGCAGATACACTAGCGGGAGAAGCTACAATGAGCAGTTCTTC.

This sequence joins TRBV29-1 and TRBJ2-5; TRBD1 aligns across 9 bases. CDR3 size: 13 residues. Germline-derived CDR1 and CDR2 are SQVTM and ANQGSEA. Trimming at V came to 8 bases and at J to 4 bases, leaving 8 bases not matched to a gene. CDR3 residues: CSTGQGSVETQYF. CDR3 DNA sequence: TGCAGCACCGGACAGGGGAGTGTAGAGACCCAGTACTTC.